The 31 T cell receptor beta chains given below trace back to one sample, sequenced in a study of blood T cell repertoires in COVID-19. Profiled with immunoSEQ multiplex PCR; TCRdb holds only in-frame clones, not every one. The sample includes 350,000 or so clones, nearly 90% seen only once; the top ten take 5% to 8.5%. Sequencing input: peripheral blood. These TCRs come from a man aged 18 to 29 with active or convalescent COVID-19.

V is TRBV9 and J is TRBJ2-4, with TRBD1 identical over 7 bases. Losses at the gene ends were 0 bases for V and 11 bases for J; bases not matched to a gene: 5. The germline V gene encodes CDR1 SGDLS and CDR2 YYNGEE. There are 13 residues in the CDR3. The CDR3 here is CASSVGTGVFQYF. In nucleotides, the CDR3 is TGTGCCAGCAGCGTAGGGACAGGAGTGTTTCAGTACTTC.

The chain is built from TRBV20-1 and TRBJ2-7; 11 bases are a match to TRBD2. The V gene's germline CDR1 is DFQATT and CDR2 SNEGSKA (reference sequence). The CDR3 runs to 15 residues. The V gene end was trimmed by 3 bases and the J gene end by 5 bases; junction bases not matched to a gene: 9. In DNA, the CDR3 is TGCAGTGCTAGTGCACTAGCGGGAGTTCTCCACGAGCAGTACTTC. Residues: CSASALAGVLHEQYF.

The chain links TRBV9 to TRBJ1-2; D perhaps matches TRBD1 (6 bases). In germline, CDR1 is SGDLS, CDR2 YYNGEE. The germline V and J ends were trimmed by 3 bases and 4 bases, with 13 bases remaining between them. The CDR3 sequence is 14 residues long. Here the CDR3 reads CASSAWGGLYGYTF. The CDR3 coding sequence is TGTGCCAGCAGCGCCTGGGGGGGGCTCTATGGCTACACCTTC.

The V call is TRBV7-9, the J call TRBJ2-3; possible D gene TRBD2, 6 bases. The germline V and J ends were trimmed by 2 bases and 4 bases, with 10 bases remaining between them. The CDR3 totals 14 residues. Germline CDR1 reads SEHNR; CDR2 reads FQNEAQ (reference sequence). The chain's CDR3 is CASSLPGDPDTQYF. In DNA, the CDR3 is TGTGCCAGCAGCTTACCGGGGGATCCAGATACGCAGTATTTT.

The chain combines TRBV9 with TRBJ2-7; perhaps TRBD1 as D (5 bases). CDR3 length equals 14 residues. Germline CDR1 is SGDLS and CDR2 is YYNGEE. V was shortened by 4 bases and J by 0 bases, with 11 bases between the two germline ends. CDR3 sequence: CASSPHGASYEQYF. The DNA for the CDR3 is TGTGCCAGCAGCCCCCATGGGGCCTCCTACGAGCAGTACTTC.

The J gene is TRBJ1-5, the V gene TRBV18; 10 bases are a match to TRBD1. The length of the CDR3 is 16 residues. V lost 3 bases, J lost 8 bases, and 10 bases stayed unmatched. Germline V gene sequence: CDR1 KGHSH, CDR2 LQKENI. This chain's CDR3 is CASSPETGGSTEPQHF. The CDR3 region has the DNA TGTGCCAGCTCACCGGAGACAGGGGGCTCTACTGAGCCCCAGCATTTT.

This chain links TRBV28 with TRBJ1-2, with 8 bases aligning to TRBD1. CDR1 and CDR2 (germline): MDHEN, SYDVKM. CDR3 size: 14 residues. V lost 4 bases and J lost 4; bases outside the gene matches: 5. CDR3 in DNA: TGTGCCAGCAGTTCCGGACAGGGCATCTATGGCTACACCTTC. Protein product: CASSSGQGIYGYTF.

V is TRBV2 and J is TRBJ1-1, with a possible D match to TRBD1 (6 bases). This CDR3 has 14 amino acids. V was cut by 5 bases and J by 0 bases, with 10 bases left in between. Germline V gene data show CDR1 as SNHLY and CDR2 as FYNNEI. The CDR3 bases are TGTGCCAGCAGTAACAGGGTTGTGAACACTGAAGCTTTCTTT. Residues: CASSNRVVNTEAFF.

The chain couples TRBV7-3 to TRBJ2-6; 7 bases line up with TRBD2. Germline CDR1 and CDR2: SGHTA and FQGTGA. The CDR3 length is 16 residues. V lost 4 bases and J lost 0; bases outside the gene matches: 3. CDR3 in amino acids: CASSSGRGSGANVLTF. The CDR3 DNA follows: TGTGCCAGCAGCTCAGGGAGGGGCTCTGGGGCCAACGTCCTGACTTTC.

The V call is TRBV6-2 or TRBV6-3, the J call TRBJ2-7, with D perhaps TRBD1 (6 bases). CDR3 length: 16 amino acids. Germline values: CDR1 MNHEY, CDR2 SVGEGT. V was clipped by 2 bases and J by 3 bases, with 17 bases between them. This CDR3 reads CASSYQLVDSYYEQYF. CDR3 bases: TGTGCCAGCAGTTACCAACTCGTGGACAGCTACTACGAGCAGTACTTC.

This chain joins TRBV7-2 and TRBJ2-5; 8 bases are shared with TRBD1. V shed 1 base and J 5 bases; nucleotides not matched to a gene: 6. Germline V CDR1 and CDR2: SGHTA, FQGNSA. The CDR3 length is 15 residues. The DNA of the CDR3 is TGTGCCAGCAGCTTAGGAACAGGGGGTGGGGAGACCCAGTACTTC. This gives the protein CASSLGTGGGETQYF. The whole variable domain, filled in from reference TRBV7-2 and TRBJ2-5, reads GAGVSQSPSNKVTEKGKDVELRCDPISGHTALYWYRQSLGQGLEFLIYFQGNSAPDKSGLPSDRFSAERTGGSVSTLTIQRTQQEDSAVYLCASSLGTGGGETQYFGPGTRLLVL.

The chain uses TRBV19 and TRBJ1-3, with 8 nucleotides matching TRBD1. V gave up 10 bases and J gave up 3 bases; unmatched junction bases: 11. CDR1 and CDR2 from the germline V gene are LNHDA and SQIVND (reference sequence). CDR3 length: 15 amino acids. The CDR3 coding sequence is TGTGCCACCTTGGGCAGGGGGCGAGATGGAAACACCATATATTTT. Protein sequence: CATLGRGRDGNTIYF.

This chain links TRBV5-6 with TRBJ1-2; D is perhaps TRBD1 (5 bases). The length of the CDR3 is 14 residues. CDR1 is SGHDT and CDR2 is YYEEEE in the germline V gene. V gave up 4 bases and J gave up 2 bases, with 12 bases separating them. CDR3 protein: CASSPTHRNYGYTF. In DNA, the CDR3 is TGTGCCAGCAGCCCAACACACAGGAACTATGGCTACACCTTC. The full variable domain, completed using reference TRBV5-6 and TRBJ1-2, is DAGVTQSPTHLIKTRGQQVTLRCSPKSGHDTVSWYQQALGQGPQFIFQYYEEEERQRGNFPDRFSGHQFPNYSSELNVNALLLGDSALYLCASSPTHRNYGYTFGSGTRLTVV.

The table lists this clone with a few counts. This CDR3 reads CASSLIPPGGGYTF. CDR3 DNA: TGTGCCAGCAGCTTAATCCCGCCAGGGGGAGGCTACACCTTC. The V call is TRBV7-2, the J call TRBJ1-2; the match to TRBD1 covers 7 bases. From germline, CDR1 is SGHTA and CDR2 FQGNSA. CDR3 size: 14 residues. V trimming: 2 bases; J trimming: 8 bases; junction bases outside the gene matches: 8. The full variable domain, its missing parts supplied by reference TRBV7-2 and TRBJ1-2, is GAGVSQSPSNKVTEKGKDVELRCDPISGHTALYWYRQSLGQGLEFLIYFQGNSAPDKSGLPSDRFSAERTGGSVSTLTIQRTQQEDSAVYLCASSLIPPGGGYTFGSGTRLTVV.

The chain's CDR3 is CATTIVGVINEQFF. The CDR3 nucleotides are TGTGCCACCACCATTGTGGGAGTGATCAATGAGCAGTTCTTC. The chain combines TRBV15 with TRBJ2-1; possible D gene TRBD2, 5 bases. The CDR3 covers 14 residues. The germline V gene has CDR1 LNHNV and CDR2 YYDKDF (reference sequence). Trimming stripped 7 bases from V and 6 bases from J, with 16 bases between.

This clone was seen only once. The chain is built from TRBV27 and TRBJ2-1; D ambiguous. The length of the CDR3 is 18 residues. Germline V lookup: CDR1 MNHEY, CDR2 SMNVEV (reference sequence). Trimming left V 3 bases short and J 4 bases short, with 22 bases between. This CDR3 reads CASSFSVTTLSGYNEQFF. The CDR3, as DNA: TGTGCCAGCAGTTTTAGTGTCACGACCCTCTCAGGTTACAATGAGCAGTTCTTC.

The rearrangement joins TRBV5-4 to TRBJ2-2, with 15 bases identical to TRBD2. The CDR3 covers 19 residues. From germline, CDR1 is SGHNT and CDR2 YYREEE (reference sequence). V lost 4 bases, J lost 3 bases, and 10 bases stayed unmatched. The CDR3 spells CASSAGLAGGQGYTGELFF. CDR3 DNA sequence: TGTGCCAGCAGCGCCGGACTAGCGGGAGGGCAGGGGTACACCGGGGAGCTGTTTTTT.

The sample holds one count of this clone. In the same sample, other DNA sequences code for this CDR3. The chain has TRBV9 and TRBJ1-2; D is unclear. Germline values: CDR1 SGDLS, CDR2 YYNGEE. V gave up 5 bases and J gave up 2 bases, with 10 bases separating them. The CDR3 totals 13 residues. The CDR3 is CASSATTNYGYTF. DNA for the CDR3: TGTGCCAGCAGTGCGACAACCAACTATGGCTACACCTTC.

Remarks on this clone: An end of the junction does not agree with germline; a read error may underlie this. The V and J genes are TRBV7-7 and TRBJ2-7, with D perhaps matching TRBD1 (5 bases). Germline CDR1 SSHAT, CDR2 FNYEAQ (reference sequence). This CDR3 is 13 amino acids long. The CDR3 loop is CASSPHTGYEQYF. As DNA, the CDR3 is TGTGCTAGCAGCCCACATACAGGCTACGAGCAGTACTTC.

The chain recombines TRBV10-3 with TRBJ2-7; D is uncertain. The CDR3 covers 11 residues. The V end was cut by 2 bases, the J end by 4 bases, with 3 bases between. The germline V gene has CDR1 ENHRY and CDR2 SYGVKD. The chain's CDR3 is CAISELYEQYF. The CDR3, as DNA: TGTGCCATCAGTGAGCTATACGAGCAGTACTTC.

The chain uses TRBV2 and TRBJ2-7; weak D call: TRBD2 (6 bases). This CDR3 spans 13 amino acids. CDR1 SNHLY and CDR2 FYNNEI come from the germline V gene. V dropped 5 bases and J dropped 5 bases, with 13 bases sitting between them. The CDR3 nucleotides read TGTGCCAGCAGTACGGGAGTAGTAAACGAGCAGTACTTC. Amino acids: CASSTGVVNEQYF.

V usage is TRBV16 and J usage is TRBJ1-5, with D maybe TRBD1 (5 bases). The CDR3 length is 15 residues. Per the germline V gene, CDR1 is KGHSY and CDR2 is FQNENV. V was shortened by 0 bases and J by 4 bases, with 10 bases between the two germline ends. The CDR3 nucleotides read TGTGCCAGCAGCCAATCCTGGGGGGGGAATCAGCCCCAGCATTTT. Protein: CASSQSWGGNQPQHF.

The chain uses TRBV28 and TRBJ2-3; 8 bases agree with TRBD2. J lost 5 bases, V lost 2 bases, and 12 bases had no gene match. The germline V gene has CDR1 MDHEN and CDR2 SYDVKM. The CDR3 is 17 residues long. CDR3 DNA: TGTGCCAGCAGTTTACAAACCCGAGCGGGGGCGGGAGATACGCAGTATTTT. Its translation is CASSLQTRAGAGDTQYF.

V usage is TRBV7-3 and J usage is TRBJ1-1, with TRBD1 identical over 9 bases. CDR1 SGHTA and CDR2 FQGTGA come from the germline V gene. The CDR3 is made up of 16 amino acids. V lost 3 bases to trimming and J lost 1 base; unmatched junction nucleotides: 6. The CDR3 coding sequence is TGTGCCAGCAGCTTGGGAGGACAGGGGCGGAACACTGAAGCTTTCTTT. Its protein is CASSLGGQGRNTEAFF.

This chain joins TRBV6-2 or TRBV6-3 and TRBJ2-6; possibly TRBD1 for D (6 bases). This CDR3 is 18 amino acids long. The germline V gene encodes CDR1 MNHEY and CDR2 SVGEGT. The V end lost 5 bases, the J end lost 6 bases, and 23 bases lay between the germline ends. CDR3 nucleotides: TGTGCCAGCAGTGGTAAACTATACAGGGCTAGCATGGCCAACGTCCTGACTTTC. Its translation: CASSGKLYRASMANVLTF.

This chain links TRBV6-5 with TRBJ1-4, with no clear D. The CDR3 extends over 14 amino acids. V was pared by 6 bases and J by 2 bases, with 10 bases between. Per the germline V gene, CDR1 is MNHEY and CDR2 is SVGAGI. The CDR3 DNA follows: TGTGCCAGCAGACTCACGAGGACTAATGAAAAACTGTTTTTT. It codes for CASRLTRTNEKLFF.

The J gene is TRBJ1-6, the V gene TRBV4-3; 8 bases are shared with TRBD1. CDR3 length: 17 amino acids. V lost 1 base to trimming and J lost 1 base; unmatched junction nucleotides: 3. CDR1 LGHNA and CDR2 YSLEER come from the germline V gene. For the CDR3, the DNA is TGCGCCAGCAGCCAAGGAGGACAGGGTTCCTATAATTCACCCCTCCACTTT. This gives the protein CASSQGGQGSYNSPLHF.

This clone has at least ten counts. The V call is TRBV16, the J call TRBJ2-2; D might be TRBD2 (6 bases). The V and J ends lost 7 bases and 4 bases respectively, with 13 bases between them. Per the germline V gene, CDR1 is KGHSY and CDR2 is FQNENV. The CDR3 totals 14 residues. CDR3 DNA sequence: TGTGCCAGCACCCGGACGGGGGTCACCGGGGAGCTGTTTTTT. Protein sequence: CASTRTGVTGELFF.

The chain carries TRBV13 and TRBJ1-2; TRBD1 might be the D (5 bases). Germline loops: CDR1 PRHDT, CDR2 FYEKMQ (reference sequence). The V and J ends lost 5 bases and 8 bases respectively, with 15 bases between them. The CDR3 extends over 13 amino acids. CDR3 nucleotides: TGTGCCAGCAGCCAACAGGTTCCCTACGGCTACACCTTC. This sequence encodes CASSQQVPYGYTF. The full variable domain, completed using reference TRBV13 and TRBJ1-2, is AAGVIQSPRHLIKEKRETATLKCYPIPRHDTVYWYQQGPGQDPQFLISFYEKMQSDKGSIPDRFSAQQFSDYHSELNMSSLELGDSALYFCASSQQVPYGYTFGSGTRLTVV.

In this sample, this clone turned up a few times. The rearrangement links TRBV12-3 or TRBV12-4 to TRBJ1-4, with a tentative D call TRBD1 (5 bases). The CDR3 has 13 amino acids. Deletions cut 7 bases from V and 3 bases from J, with 9 bases between. CDR3 nucleotide sequence: TGTGCCAGCAACCGGGGGTCTAATGAAAAACTGTTTTTT. Its protein product is CASNRGSNEKLFF.

For this clone: Other nucleotide sequences from this sample produce the same CDR3. This chain joins TRBV19 and TRBJ1-1; the D is unclear. Germline V gene lookup returns CDR1 LNHDA and CDR2 SQIVND (reference sequence). The CDR3 consists of 12 residues. V lost 4 bases and J 4 bases, leaving 7 bases between the germline ends. The CDR3 DNA reads TGTGCCAGTAGTACCCGGGGCACTGAAGCTTTCTTT. Its translation: CASSTRGTEAFF.